What follows are 2 T cell receptor beta chains derived from one specimen sequenced in a study of CD8 T cells in Susac syndrome. It was with random hexamers that roughly 0.45 to 1 ug RNA was reverse transcribed. TCRdb ran MiXCR on the immunoSEQ multiplex PCR reads and lists one entry per CDR3 protein. The table lists around 110,000 distinct CDR3 sequences, 85% to 95% of them singletons, with around 0.27% in the top ten. The sequencing input was CD8+ T cells from PBMCs. These receptors all come from a human donor with Susac syndrome.

The chain recombines TRBV4-1 with TRBJ2-3, with D maybe TRBD1 (6 bases). Per germline, CDR1 MGHRA and CDR2 YSYEKL. The CDR3 covers 17 residues. V was pared by 3 bases and J by 4 bases, with 20 bases between. CDR3 bases: TGCGCCAGCAGCCACCTCCGGGCAGGGGTCACTTCAGATACGCAGTATTTT. This sequence encodes CASSHLRAGVTSDTQYF.

This sequence joins TRBV20-1 and TRBJ2-7; unclear D gene. The length of the CDR3 is 13 residues. Germline assignment: CDR1 DFQATT and CDR2 SNEGSKA (reference sequence). V lost 1 base to trimming and J lost 3 bases, with 10 bases between them. The CDR3 DNA reads TGCAGTGCTAGAGGGGCCCCCAGCTACGAGCAGTACTTC. Translation: CSARGAPSYEQYF.